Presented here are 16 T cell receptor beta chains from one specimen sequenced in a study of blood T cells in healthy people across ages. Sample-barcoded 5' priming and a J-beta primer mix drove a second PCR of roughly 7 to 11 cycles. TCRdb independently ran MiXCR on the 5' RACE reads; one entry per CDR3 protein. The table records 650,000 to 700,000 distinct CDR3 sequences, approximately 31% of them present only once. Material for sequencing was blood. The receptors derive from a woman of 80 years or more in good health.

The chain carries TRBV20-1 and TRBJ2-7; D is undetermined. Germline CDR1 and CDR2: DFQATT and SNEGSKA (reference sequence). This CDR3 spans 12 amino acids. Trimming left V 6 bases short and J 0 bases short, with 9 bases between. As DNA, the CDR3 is TGCAGTGCCCTTCCGGACTCCTACGAGCAGTACTTC. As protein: CSALPDSYEQYF.

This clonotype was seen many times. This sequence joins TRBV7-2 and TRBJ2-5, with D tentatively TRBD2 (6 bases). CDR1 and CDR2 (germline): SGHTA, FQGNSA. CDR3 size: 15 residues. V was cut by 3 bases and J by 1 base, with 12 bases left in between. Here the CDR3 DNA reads TGTGCCAGCAGCTTCTCGGGGGATATCCAAGAGACCCAGTACTTC. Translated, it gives CASSFSGDIQETQYF.

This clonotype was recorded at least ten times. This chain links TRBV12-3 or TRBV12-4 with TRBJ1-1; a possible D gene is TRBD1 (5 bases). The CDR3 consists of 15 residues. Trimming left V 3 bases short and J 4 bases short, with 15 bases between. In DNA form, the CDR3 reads TGTGCCAGCAGTTTTATTCGGGGCGAGAGCACTGAAGCTTTCTTT. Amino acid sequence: CASSFIRGESTEAFF.

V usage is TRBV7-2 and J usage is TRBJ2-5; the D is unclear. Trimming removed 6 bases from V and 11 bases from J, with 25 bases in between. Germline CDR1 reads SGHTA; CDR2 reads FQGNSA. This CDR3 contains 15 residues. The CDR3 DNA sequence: TGTGCCAGCAGTCAGGCCTCCAACTTATGGGATGAGCAGTACTTC. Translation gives CASSQASNLWDEQYF.

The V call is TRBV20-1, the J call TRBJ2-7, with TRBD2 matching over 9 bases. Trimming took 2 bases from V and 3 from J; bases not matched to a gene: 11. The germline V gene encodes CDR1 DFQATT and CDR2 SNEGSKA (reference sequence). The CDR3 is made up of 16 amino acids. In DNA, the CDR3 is TGCAGTGCTAGATCGAGAAGGCGGGGGGGCGACTACGAGCAGTACTTC. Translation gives CSARSRRRGGDYEQYF.

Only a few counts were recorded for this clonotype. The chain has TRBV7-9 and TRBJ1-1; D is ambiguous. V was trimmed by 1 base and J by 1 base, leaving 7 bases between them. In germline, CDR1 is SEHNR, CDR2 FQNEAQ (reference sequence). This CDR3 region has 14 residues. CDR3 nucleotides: TGTGCCAGCAGCTTAGTCAGGACGAACACTGAAGCTTTCTTT. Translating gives CASSLVRTNTEAFF.

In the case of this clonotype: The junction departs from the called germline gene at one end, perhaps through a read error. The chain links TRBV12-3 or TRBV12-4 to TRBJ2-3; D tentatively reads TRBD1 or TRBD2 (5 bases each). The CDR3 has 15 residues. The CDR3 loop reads CASSLSRADTDAQYF. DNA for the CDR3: TGTGCCAGCAGTTTGAGCCGAGCGGACACAGATGCGCAGTATTTT.

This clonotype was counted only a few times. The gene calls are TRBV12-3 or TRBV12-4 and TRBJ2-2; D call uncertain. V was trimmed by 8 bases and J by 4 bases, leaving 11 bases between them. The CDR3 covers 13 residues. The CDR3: CASVLRTTGELFF. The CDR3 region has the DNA TGTGCCAGCGTCCTCCGGACCACCGGGGAGCTGTTTTTT.

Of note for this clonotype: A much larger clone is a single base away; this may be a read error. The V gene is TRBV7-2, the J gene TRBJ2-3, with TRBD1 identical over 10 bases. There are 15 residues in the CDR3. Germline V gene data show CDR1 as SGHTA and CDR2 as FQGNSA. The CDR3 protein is CACSARQGARDTQYF. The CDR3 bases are TGTGCCTGCAGCGCCAGACAGGGGGCTCGGGATACGCAGTATTTT.

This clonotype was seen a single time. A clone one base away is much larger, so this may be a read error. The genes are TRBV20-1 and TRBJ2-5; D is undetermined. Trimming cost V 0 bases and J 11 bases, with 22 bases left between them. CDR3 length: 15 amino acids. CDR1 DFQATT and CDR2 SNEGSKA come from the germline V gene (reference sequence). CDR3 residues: CSARDLTQTTYGQYF. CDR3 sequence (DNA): TGCAGTGCTAGAGACCTGACGCAAACAACCTACGGGCAGTACTTC.

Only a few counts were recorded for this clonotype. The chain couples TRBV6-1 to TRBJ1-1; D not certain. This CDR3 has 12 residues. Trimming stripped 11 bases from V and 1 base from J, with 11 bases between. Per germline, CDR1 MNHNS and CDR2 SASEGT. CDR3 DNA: TGTGCCTCTTTAGGCGGGAACACTGAAGCTTTCTTT. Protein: CASLGGNTEAFF.

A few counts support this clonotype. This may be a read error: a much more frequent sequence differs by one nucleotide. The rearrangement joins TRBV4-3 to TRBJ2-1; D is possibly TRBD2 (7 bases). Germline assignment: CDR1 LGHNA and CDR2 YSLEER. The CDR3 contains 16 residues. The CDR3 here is CASSQAGEGGYNERFF. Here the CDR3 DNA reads TGCGCCAGCAGCCAGGCCGGGGAGGGGGGATACAATGAGCGGTTCTTC.

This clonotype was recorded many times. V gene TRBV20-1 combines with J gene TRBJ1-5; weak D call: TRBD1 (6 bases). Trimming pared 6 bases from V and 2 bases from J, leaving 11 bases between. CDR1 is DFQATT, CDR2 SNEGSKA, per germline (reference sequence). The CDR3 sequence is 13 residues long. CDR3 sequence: CSANRQGNQPQHF. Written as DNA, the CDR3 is TGCAGTGCCAACCGACAGGGCAATCAGCCCCAGCATTTT.

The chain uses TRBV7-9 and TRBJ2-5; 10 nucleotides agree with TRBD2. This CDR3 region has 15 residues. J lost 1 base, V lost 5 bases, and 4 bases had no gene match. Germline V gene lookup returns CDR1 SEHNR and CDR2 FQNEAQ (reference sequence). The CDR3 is CASSVSGGTQETQYF. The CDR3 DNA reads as TGTGCCAGCAGCGTTAGCGGGGGGACCCAAGAGACCCAGTACTTC. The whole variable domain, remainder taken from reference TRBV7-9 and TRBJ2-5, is DTGVSQNPRHKITKRGQNVTFRCDPISEHNRLYWYRQTLGQGPEFLTYFQNEAQLEKSRLLSDRFSAERPKGSFSTLEIQRTEQGDSAMYLCASSVSGGTQETQYFGPGTRLLVL.

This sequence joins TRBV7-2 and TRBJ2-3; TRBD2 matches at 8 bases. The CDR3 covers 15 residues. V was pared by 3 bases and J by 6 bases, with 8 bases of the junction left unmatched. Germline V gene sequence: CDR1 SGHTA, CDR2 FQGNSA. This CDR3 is CASSFAGGSMDTQYF. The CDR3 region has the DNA TGTGCCAGCAGCTTTGCGGGAGGCAGTATGGATACGCAGTATTTT. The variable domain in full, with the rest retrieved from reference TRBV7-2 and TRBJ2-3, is GAGVSQSPSNKVTEKGKDVELRCDPISGHTALYWYRQSLGQGLEFLIYFQGNSAPDKSGLPSDRFSAERTGGSVSTLTIQRTQQEDSAVYLCASSFAGGSMDTQYFGPGTRLTVL.

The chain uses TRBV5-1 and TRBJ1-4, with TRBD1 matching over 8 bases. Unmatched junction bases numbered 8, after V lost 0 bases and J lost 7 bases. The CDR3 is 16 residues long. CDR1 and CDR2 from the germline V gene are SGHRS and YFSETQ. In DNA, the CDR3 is TGCGCCAGCAGCTTGGAGTCCAGACAGGGGTCTGAAAAACTGTTTTTT. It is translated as CASSLESRQGSEKLFF.